The sequence of this T cell receptor (beta chain) was determined in a study of sequential checkpoint blockade in melanoma. Study details: Patients were randomized 1:1 to nivolumab-then-ipilimumab or ipilimumab-then-nivolumab first-line. Each arm's sequence ended with maintenance nivolumab.

Described treatment: randomized to nivolumab then ipilimumab (arm A) or the reverse (arm B). None of the patients previously received DNA-damaging chemotherapy. CDR1 is MDHEN and CDR2 is SYDVKM in the germline V gene. This CDR3 region has 16 residues. V was cut by 1 base and J by 7 bases, with 16 bases left in between. Sequencing was performed with immunoSEQ multiplex PCR; in TCRdb, only in-frame clones are kept and a portion is missing. The sample consists of approximately 37,000 clones, just under 85% of them appearing once. Here the sequenced sample was CD8+ T cells sorted from blood (inferred from file names), taken from a patient given nivolumab and ipilimumab in sequence. The chain uses TRBV28 and TRBJ1-4; tentatively, D is TRBD1 (5 bases). This TCR derives from a human donor with melanoma. The CDR3: CASSLYPPGGAEKLFF. The DNA for the CDR3 is TGTGCCAGCAGTTTATACCCACCCGGGGGTGCTGAAAAACTGTTTTTT. The variable domain in full, completed from reference TRBV28 and TRBJ1-4, reads DVKVTQSSRYLVKRTGEKVFLECVQDMDHENMFWYRQDPGLGLRLIYFSYDVKMKEKGDIPEGYSVSREKKERFSLILESASTNQTSMYLCASSLYPPGGAEKLFFGSGTQLSVL.